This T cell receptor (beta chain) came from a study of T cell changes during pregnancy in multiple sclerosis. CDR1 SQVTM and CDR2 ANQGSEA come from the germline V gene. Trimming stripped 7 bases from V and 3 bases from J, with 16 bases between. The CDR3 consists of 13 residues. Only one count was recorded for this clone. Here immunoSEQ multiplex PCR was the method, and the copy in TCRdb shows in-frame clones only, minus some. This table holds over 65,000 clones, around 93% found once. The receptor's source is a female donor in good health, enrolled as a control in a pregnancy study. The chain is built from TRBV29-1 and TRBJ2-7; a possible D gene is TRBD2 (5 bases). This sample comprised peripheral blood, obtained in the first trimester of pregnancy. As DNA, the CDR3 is TGCAGCGCGGGGTCACCAGCCCTCTACGAGCAGTACTTC. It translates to CSAGSPALYEQYF.